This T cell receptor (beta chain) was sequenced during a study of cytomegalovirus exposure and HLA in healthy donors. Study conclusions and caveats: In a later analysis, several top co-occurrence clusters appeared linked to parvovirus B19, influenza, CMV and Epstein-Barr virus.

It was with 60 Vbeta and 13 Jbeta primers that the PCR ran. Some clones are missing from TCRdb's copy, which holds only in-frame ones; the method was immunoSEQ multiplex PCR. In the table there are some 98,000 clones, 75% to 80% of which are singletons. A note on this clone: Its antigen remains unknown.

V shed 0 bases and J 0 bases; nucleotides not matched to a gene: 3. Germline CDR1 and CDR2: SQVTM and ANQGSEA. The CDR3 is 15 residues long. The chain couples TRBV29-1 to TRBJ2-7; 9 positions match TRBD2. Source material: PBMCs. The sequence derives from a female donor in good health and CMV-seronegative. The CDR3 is CSVEDPSGVSYEQYF. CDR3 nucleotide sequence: TGCAGCGTTGAAGATCCTAGCGGGGTCTCCTACGAGCAGTACTTC.